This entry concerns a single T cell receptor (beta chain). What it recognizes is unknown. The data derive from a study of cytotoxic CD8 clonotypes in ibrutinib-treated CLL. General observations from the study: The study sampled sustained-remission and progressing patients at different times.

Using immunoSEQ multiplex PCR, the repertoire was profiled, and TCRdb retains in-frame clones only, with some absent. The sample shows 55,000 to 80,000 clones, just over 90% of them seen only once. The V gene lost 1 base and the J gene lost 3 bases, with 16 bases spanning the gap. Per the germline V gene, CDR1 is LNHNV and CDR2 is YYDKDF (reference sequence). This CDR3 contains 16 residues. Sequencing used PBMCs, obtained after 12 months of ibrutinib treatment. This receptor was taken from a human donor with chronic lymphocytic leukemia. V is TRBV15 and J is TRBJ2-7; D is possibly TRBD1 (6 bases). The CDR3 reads CATSRGFSGAIYEQYF. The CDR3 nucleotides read TGTGCCACCAGCAGAGGTTTCTCAGGGGCCATCTACGAGCAGTACTTC.